The entry below gives a single T cell receptor (beta chain) sequence along with its context. The data were taken from a study of blood T cell repertoires in COVID-19. Study background: The cDNA or gDNA used as material had been derived from T cells, B-cell-depleted T cells, or PBMCs.

Original data processing: The authors estimated nucleated cell counts from reference gene primer amplification. Method: immunoSEQ multiplex PCR; TCRdb's copy keeps in-frame clones and lacks some. V and J calls and clone size come straight from that table; D and trimming were deduced from the DNA. The sample shows 150,000 or so clones, 70% to 85% of them seen only once. V lost 5 bases and J lost 0, with 14 bases in between. Germline CDR1 is LNHDA and CDR2 is SQIVND (reference sequence). The CDR3 runs 16 residues. The rearrangement uses TRBV19 and TRBJ1-5, with D unclear. The sample was peripheral blood. This TCR derives from a woman between 50 and 59 years old with acute or convalescent COVID-19. The DNA for the CDR3 is TGTGCCAGTAGTGCGGGAGGACGGACTAGCAATCAGCCCCAGCATTTT. This codes for CASSAGGRTSNQPQHF.